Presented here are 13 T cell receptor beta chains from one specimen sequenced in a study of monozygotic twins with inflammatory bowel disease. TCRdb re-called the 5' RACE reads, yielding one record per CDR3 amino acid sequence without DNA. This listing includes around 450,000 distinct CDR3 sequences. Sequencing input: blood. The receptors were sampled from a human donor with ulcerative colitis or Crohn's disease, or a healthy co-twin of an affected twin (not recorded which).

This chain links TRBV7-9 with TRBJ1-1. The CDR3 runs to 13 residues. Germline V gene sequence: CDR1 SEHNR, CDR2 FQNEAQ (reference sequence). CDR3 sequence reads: CASSKMSGSSAFF. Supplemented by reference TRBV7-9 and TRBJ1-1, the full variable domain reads DTGVSQNPRHKITKRGQNVTFRCDPISEHNRLYWYRQTLGQGPEFLTYFQNEAQLEKSRLLSDRFSAERPKGSFSTLEIQRTEQGDSAMYLCASSKMSGSSAFFGQGTRLTVV.

The CDR3 loop is CASSPTRGVNTEAFF. This chain links TRBV5-1 with TRBJ1-1. Germline V CDR1 and CDR2: SGHRS, YFSETQ. The length of the CDR3 is 15 residues.

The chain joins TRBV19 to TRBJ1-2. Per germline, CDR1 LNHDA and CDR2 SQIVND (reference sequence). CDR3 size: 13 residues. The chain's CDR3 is CASSIGHGYGYTF.

CDR3 sequence: CASSKDSSSTDTQYF. The V call is TRBV6-5, the J call TRBJ2-3; TCRdb's D call, TRBD1, is unchecked because there is no DNA. The CDR3 runs 15 residues. Germline CDR1 MNHEY, CDR2 SVGAGI.

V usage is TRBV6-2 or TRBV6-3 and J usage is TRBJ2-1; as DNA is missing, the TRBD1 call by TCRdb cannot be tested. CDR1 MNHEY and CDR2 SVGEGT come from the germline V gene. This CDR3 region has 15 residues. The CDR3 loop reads CASSYWQGADNEQFF.

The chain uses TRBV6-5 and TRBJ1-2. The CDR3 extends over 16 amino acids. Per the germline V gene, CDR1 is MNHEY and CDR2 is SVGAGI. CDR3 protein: CASSHLGTGPLLGYTF.

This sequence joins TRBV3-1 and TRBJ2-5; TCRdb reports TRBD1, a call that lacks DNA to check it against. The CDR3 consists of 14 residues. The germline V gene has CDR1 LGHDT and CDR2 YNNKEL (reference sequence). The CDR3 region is CASSRAGTEETQYF.

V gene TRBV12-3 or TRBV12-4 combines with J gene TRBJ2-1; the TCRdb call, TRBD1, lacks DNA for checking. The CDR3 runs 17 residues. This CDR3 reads CASSRPTGTYSYNEQFF.

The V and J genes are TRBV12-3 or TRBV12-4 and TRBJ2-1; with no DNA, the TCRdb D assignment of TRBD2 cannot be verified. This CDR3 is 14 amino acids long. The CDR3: CASSLPRTYGEQFF.

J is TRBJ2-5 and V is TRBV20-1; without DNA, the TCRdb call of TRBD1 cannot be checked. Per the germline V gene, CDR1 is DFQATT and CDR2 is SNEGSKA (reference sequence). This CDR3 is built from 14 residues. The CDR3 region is CSARDTQGAQTQYF.

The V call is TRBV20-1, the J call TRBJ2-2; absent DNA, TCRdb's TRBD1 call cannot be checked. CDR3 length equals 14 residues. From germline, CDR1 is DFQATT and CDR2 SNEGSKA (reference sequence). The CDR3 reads CSAGWDSYTGELFF.

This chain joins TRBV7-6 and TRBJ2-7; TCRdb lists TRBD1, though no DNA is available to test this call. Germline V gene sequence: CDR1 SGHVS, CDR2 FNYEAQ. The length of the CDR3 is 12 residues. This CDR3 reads CASSSSGYEQYF.

CDR3 region: CASSFMGGRSEETQYF. The chain carries TRBV7-2 and TRBJ2-5; TCRdb's D gene call, TRBD1, goes unchecked for lack of DNA. The CDR3 contains 16 residues. Germline-derived CDR1 and CDR2 are SGHTA and FQGNSA.